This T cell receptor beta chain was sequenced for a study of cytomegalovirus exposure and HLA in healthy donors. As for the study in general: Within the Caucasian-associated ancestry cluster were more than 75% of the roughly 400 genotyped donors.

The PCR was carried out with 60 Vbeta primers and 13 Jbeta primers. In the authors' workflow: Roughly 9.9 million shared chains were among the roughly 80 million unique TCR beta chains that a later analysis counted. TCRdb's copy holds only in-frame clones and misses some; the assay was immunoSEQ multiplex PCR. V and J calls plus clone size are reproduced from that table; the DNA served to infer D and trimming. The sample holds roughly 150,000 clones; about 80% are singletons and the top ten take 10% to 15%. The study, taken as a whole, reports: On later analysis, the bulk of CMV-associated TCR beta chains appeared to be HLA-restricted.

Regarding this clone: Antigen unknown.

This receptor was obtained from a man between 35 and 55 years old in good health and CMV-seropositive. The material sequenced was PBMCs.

The CDR3 here is CSAVTGLAGTGELFF. The CDR3 DNA follows: TGCAGCGCCGTAACCGGACTAGCGGGAACCGGGGAGCTGTTTTTT. This chain joins TRBV29-1 and TRBJ2-2; 12 positions match TRBD2. Germline V gives CDR1 SQVTM, CDR2 ANQGSEA. CDR3 size: 15 residues. Trimming cost V 7 bases and J 5 bases; bases outside gene matches: 8.